The 6 T cell receptor beta chains reported below all come from one sample, sequenced in a study of tissue T cells after allogeneic stem cell transplantation. Noted time point: mouse harvest day 7 after allogeneic transplant. Mouse grafts combined 10^7 T-cell-depleted bone marrow cells with 10^6 splenic CD5+ T cells. TCRdb's copy holds only in-frame clones and misses some; the assay was immunoSEQ multiplex PCR. Of 3,800 or so clones in the sample, about 50% were seen once. Sequencing was done on a sample of lymph node tissue. The receptor source for this set is a female BALB/c mouse given C57BL/6 T cells with graft-versus-host disease after an allogeneic hematopoietic cell transplant.

About this clone itself: The gene names given are mouse names. The read halts 1 residue ahead of the CDR3 end, with the missing end drawn from the germline J gene. V and J are TRBV26 and TRBJ2-2; D not certain. The CDR3 loop spans 14 amino acids. Germline V CDR1 and CDR2: KGHPV, FQNQEV (reference sequence). The V end lost 3 bases, the J end lost 1 base, and 6 bases lay between the germline ends. The CDR3 loop reads CASSLDKNTGQLYF. CDR3 bases read: TGTGCCAGCAGTCTAGACAAAAACACCGGGCAGCTCTAC.

Concerning this clone itself: Gene names follow the mouse nomenclature. The read ends 1 residue early relative to the CDR3; the germline J gene fills the gap. V usage is TRBV26 and J usage is TRBJ2-3, with a tentative D call TRBD1 (6 bases). Trimming pared 6 bases from V and 0 bases from J, leaving 10 bases between. From germline, CDR1 is KGHPV and CDR2 FQNQEV (reference sequence). The CDR3 sequence is 14 residues long. The sequenced part of the CDR3 DNA is TGTGCCAGCAGGGGGACACCTAGTGCAGAAACGCTGTAT. This translates into CASRGTPSAETLY. From start to end, the CDR3 is CASRGTPSAETLYF.

Comment on this clone: The junction and the germline gene differ at one end; a read error may be behind it. The listed genes are named as in mouse. The read stops 1 residue short of the end of the CDR3; the missing end is completed from the germline J gene. The chain has TRBV13-2 and TRBJ2-5; D perhaps matches TRBD1 (5 bases). CDR1 is NNHNN and CDR2 is SYGAGS in the germline V gene (reference sequence). This CDR3 is 14 amino acids long. Incomplete CDR3 DNA: TGTGCCAGCGGTGATAGGGGTAACCAAGGCACCCAGTAC. Protein product: CASGDRGNQGTQY. The entire CDR3 protein is CASGDRGNQGTQYF.

With respect to this clone: Gene and germline names: mouse. The CDR3 is CASSLGQTYEQYF. Incomplete CDR3 DNA: TGTGCCAGCTCTCTGGGACAAACCTATGAACAGTAC. The chain uses TRBV12-2 and TRBJ2-7, with D maybe TRBD1 (6 bases). The read ends 1 residue shy of where the CDR3 ends; the end is completed using the germline J gene. The CDR3 contains 13 residues. Germline loops: CDR1 SGHLS, CDR2 HYDKME. Trimming removed 1 base at V and 2 bases at J, with 8 bases between.

About this clone: Gene names follow the mouse nomenclature. The sequence runs out 1 residue before the end of the CDR3; the remainder is reconstructed from the germline J gene. The chain couples TRBV16 to TRBJ2-1, with TRBD2 as a possible D gene (5 bases). This CDR3 region has 15 residues. Trimming removed 0 bases at V and 1 base at J, with 7 bases between. The germline CDR1 and CDR2 sequences are SGHSA and FRNQAP. CDR3 protein: CASSLDPGNYAEQFF. CDR3 DNA, as far as it was read: TGTGCAAGCAGCTTAGATCCTGGGAACTATGCTGAGCAGTTC.

With regard to this clone: Mouse germline and gene names are used. The read ends 1 residue early relative to the CDR3; the germline J gene fills the gap. V gene TRBV12-2 combines with J gene TRBJ2-5, with 12 bases that match TRBD2. The germline V gene has CDR1 SGHLS and CDR2 HYDKME. V shed 1 base and J 6 bases; nucleotides not matched to a gene: 4. The CDR3 extends over 15 amino acids. Partial CDR3 DNA: TGTGCCAGCTCTCTGACTGGGGGGGCGAGGGACACCCAGTAC. Encoded protein: CASSLTGGARDTQY. The CDR3 reads in full as CASSLTGGARDTQYF. Supplemented by reference TRBV12-2 and TRBJ2-5, the full variable domain reads NSGVVQSPRYIIKGKGERSILKCIPISGHLSVAWYQQTQGQELKFFIQHYDKMERDKGNLPSRFSVQQFDDYHSEMNMSALELEDSAVYFCASSLTGGARDTQYFGPGTRLLVL.